One sample yielded the 23 T cell receptor beta chains listed below, sequenced in a study of OX40 agonist ivuxolimab in advanced cancers. TCRdb's table, derived via immunoSEQ multiplex PCR, lists solely in-frame clones and lacks some. The sample includes approximately 56,000 clones, 75% to 90% seen only once; the top ten take around 1.8%. The sequenced sample was CD4+ or CD8+ T cells sorted from blood, obtained in a trial of the OX40 agonist ivuxolimab. These receptors all come from an adult with an advanced solid tumor such as melanoma, head and neck, liver or kidney cancer.

The chain uses TRBV28 and TRBJ2-3; 7 nucleotides match TRBD2. The junction had 4 bases not matched to a gene; V was cut back by 4 bases and J by 9 bases. CDR1 MDHEN and CDR2 SYDVKM come from the germline V gene. The CDR3 loop spans 12 amino acids. CDR3 protein: CASSSTSRTQYF. For the CDR3, the DNA is TGTGCCAGCAGTTCGACTAGCCGGACGCAGTATTTT.

The CDR3 protein is CASRYSGTGPRNTEAFF. In DNA form, the CDR3 reads TGTGCCAGCCGGTATTCCGGGACAGGTCCAAGGAACACTGAAGCTTTCTTT. The gene calls are TRBV2 and TRBJ1-1, with TRBD1 matching 8 bases. CDR1 SNHLY and CDR2 FYNNEI come from the germline V gene. CDR3 size: 17 residues. Trimming cost V 8 bases and J 1 base; bases outside gene matches: 15.

This clone was counted a few times. The chain is built from TRBV28 and TRBJ2-3, with TRBD2 matching over 12 bases. V gave up 7 bases and J gave up 5 bases; unmatched junction bases: 7. CDR1 MDHEN and CDR2 SYDVKM come from the germline V gene. The length of the CDR3 is 15 residues. CDR3 coding DNA: TGTGCCAGCAAGTCCGCTAGCGGGGGGGAAGATACGCAGTATTTT. It is translated as CASKSASGGEDTQYF.

This chain links TRBV2 with TRBJ2-1; 14 nucleotides match TRBD2. V lost 2 bases and J lost 7; bases outside the gene matches: 7. The length of the CDR3 is 17 residues. Germline-derived CDR1 and CDR2 are SNHLY and FYNNEI. The CDR3 here is CASSETRLAGGLNEQFF. The CDR3 DNA reads TGTGCCAGCAGTGAAACTCGACTAGCGGGGGGGCTGAATGAGCAGTTCTTC.

The genes are TRBV19 and TRBJ2-1, with 10 bases aligning to TRBD2. Germline loops: CDR1 LNHDA, CDR2 SQIVND (reference sequence). The J segment lost 10 bases and the V segment lost 3 bases, leaving 9 bases of the junction unmatched. The CDR3 length is 15 residues. For the CDR3, the DNA is TGTGCCAGTAGTATGCCCTTAGCGGGGGGATCGGAGCAGTTCTTC. Protein product: CASSMPLAGGSEQFF.

This clone was recorded only once. V and J are TRBV6-1 and TRBJ2-7, with D hard to call. The germline V gene encodes CDR1 MNHNS and CDR2 SASEGT. The length of the CDR3 is 13 residues. V lost 10 bases and J 0 bases, leaving 13 bases between the germline ends. CDR3 region: CAIHGYSSYEQYF. The CDR3 nucleotides read TGTGCCATCCACGGGTACAGCTCCTACGAGCAGTACTTC.

The sample holds one count of this clone. The CDR3 here is CASSLTFGETEAFF. CDR3 sequence (DNA): TGCGCCAGCAGCTTAACGTTTGGGGAGACTGAAGCTTTCTTT. This sequence joins TRBV5-1 and TRBJ1-1; no reliable D call. Germline V gene data show CDR1 as SGHRS and CDR2 as YFSETQ. The CDR3 consists of 14 residues. V lost 2 bases, J lost 5 bases, and 13 bases lay in between.

Note on this clone: In the same sample, other DNA sequences code for this CDR3. CDR3 residues: CASSGQGATNEKLFF. The CDR3 nucleotides are TGCGCCAGCAGCGGACAGGGTGCAACTAATGAAAAACTGTTTTTT. The J gene is TRBJ1-4, the V gene TRBV5-1, with TRBD1 matching 8 bases. This CDR3 region has 15 residues. CDR1 and CDR2 (germline): SGHRS, YFSETQ. The trim removed 4 bases at V and 0 bases at J, leaving 2 bases unmatched.

The chain links TRBV11-2 to TRBJ2-7, with 9 bases identical to TRBD1. The germline gives CDR1 SGHAT, CDR2 FQNNGV. Trimming cost V 4 bases and J 5 bases; bases outside gene matches: 9. The CDR3 covers 15 residues. The CDR3 is CASSSFRDRVHEQYF. The CDR3 coding sequence is TGTGCCAGCAGCTCGTTCCGGGACAGGGTCCACGAGCAGTACTTC.

The chain carries TRBV18 and TRBJ1-5, with D unresolved. Per the germline V gene, CDR1 is KGHSH and CDR2 is LQKENI. CDR3 length: 17 amino acids. Trimming stripped 3 bases from V and 6 bases from J, with 21 bases between. CDR3 sequence (DNA): TGTGCCAGCTCACCTAAGGGAAATAACAACCGGGTTCAGCCCCAGCATTTT. This encodes CASSPKGNNNRVQPQHF.

The table lists this clone with a few counts. This chain uses TRBV2 with TRBJ2-7; 9 nucleotides line up with TRBD2. The CDR3 is 14 amino acids. CDR1 is SNHLY and CDR2 is FYNNEI in the germline V gene. The V gene end was trimmed by 9 bases and the J gene end by 0 bases; junction bases not matched to a gene: 6. This CDR3 is CARDWRGGSYEQYV. The CDR3 DNA reads as TGTGCCAGGGACTGGCGGGGGGGCTCCTACGAGCAGTACGTC.

V usage is TRBV27 and J usage is TRBJ1-5, with 7 nucleotides matching TRBD1. The CDR3 loop spans 13 amino acids. Germline V gene data show CDR1 as MNHEY and CDR2 as SMNVEV (reference sequence). V was clipped by 4 bases and J by 6 bases; unmatched bases: 3. The CDR3 DNA reads TGTGCCAGCAGTTCGACAGGGTTTCAGCCCCAGCATTTT. It translates to CASSSTGFQPQHF.

The chain recombines TRBV5-1 with TRBJ1-6; weak D call: TRBD1 (5 bases). V gave up 4 bases and J gave up 7 bases, with 6 bases separating them. Germline V lookup: CDR1 SGHRS, CDR2 YFSETQ. CDR3 size: 12 residues. The CDR3 DNA follows: TGCGCCAGCAGCGCAGGGAATTCACCCCTCCACTTT. Translating it yields CASSAGNSPLHF.

This chain's CDR3 is CASRADRQFQPQHF. CDR3 sequence (DNA): TGTGCCAGCAGAGCGGACAGGCAGTTTCAGCCCCAGCATTTT. The chain couples TRBV28 to TRBJ1-5; TRBD1 matches 7 bases. The CDR3 is 14 amino acids. Germline V lookup: CDR1 MDHEN, CDR2 SYDVKM. V gave up 6 bases and J gave up 6 bases; unmatched junction bases: 8.

The gene calls are TRBV27 and TRBJ2-1, with 8 bases identical to TRBD2. Unmatched junction bases numbered 5, after V lost 1 base and J lost 0 bases. In germline, CDR1 is MNHEY, CDR2 SMNVEV (reference sequence). The CDR3 sequence is 17 residues long. The CDR3 region has the DNA TGTGCCAGCAGTTTATTTAGCGGGATAGACTCCTACAATGAGCAGTTCTTC. It translates to CASSLFSGIDSYNEQFF.

The V gene is TRBV28, the J gene TRBJ1-3, with D uncertain. Germline V lookup: CDR1 MDHEN, CDR2 SYDVKM. The CDR3 runs to 15 residues. The V end was cut by 2 bases, the J end by 0 bases, with 8 bases between. Here the CDR3 reads CASSLGDFSGNTIYF. The CDR3 nucleotides are TGTGCCAGCAGTTTAGGAGATTTCTCTGGAAACACCATATATTTT.

This chain connects TRBV6-8 to TRBJ2-2; D may match TRBD1 or TRBD2 (5 bases each). Looked up from germline, CDR1 is MNHGY and CDR2 is SAAAGT. This CDR3 has 15 amino acids. The V end was cut by 2 bases, the J end by 7 bases, with 14 bases between. CDR3 region: CASSYGTAGLGELFF. CDR3 nucleotides: TGTGCCAGCAGTTACGGGACGGCCGGTCTCGGGGAGCTGTTTTTT.

The rearrangement links TRBV2 to TRBJ2-2; 9 bases map to TRBD1. This CDR3 is 14 amino acids long. Germline V gene data show CDR1 as SNHLY and CDR2 as FYNNEI. Trimming at V came to 6 bases and at J to 4 bases, leaving 3 bases not matched to a gene. The CDR3 DNA sequence: TGTGCCAGCAGGGGGACAGGGAGCACCGGGGAGCTGTTTTTT. Protein product: CASRGTGSTGELFF.

J is TRBJ1-5 and V is TRBV27, with TRBD1 matching 8 bases. The CDR3 contains 14 residues. The V gene's germline CDR1 is MNHEY and CDR2 SMNVEV (reference sequence). V gave up 7 bases and J gave up 1 base; unmatched junction bases: 3. The CDR3 DNA follows: TGTGCCAGCACCTGGACAGGGAGCAATCAGCCCCAGCATTTT. Residues: CASTWTGSNQPQHF.

This clone was recorded once. This chain joins TRBV5-1 and TRBJ1-1; 8 bases fit TRBD1. Trimming took 3 bases from V and 1 from J; bases not matched to a gene: 2. Germline lookup yields CDR1 SGHRS and CDR2 YFSETQ. CDR3 length: 14 residues. CDR3 residues: CASSSGTGNTEAFF. Here the CDR3 DNA reads TGCGCCAGCAGCTCCGGGACAGGGAACACTGAAGCTTTCTTT.

V usage is TRBV6-4 and J usage is TRBJ2-1, with TRBD2 matching over 9 bases. CDR3 length equals 15 residues. Germline V gene lookup returns CDR1 MRHNA and CDR2 SNTAGT. V lost 10 bases and J lost 0; bases outside the gene matches: 7. In DNA, the CDR3 is TGTGCCACCAAGCGGGGGGCGAGCTCCTACAATGAGCAGTTCTTC. Translation: CATKRGASSYNEQFF.

The V gene is TRBV28, the J gene TRBJ1-5, with 7 bases lining up with TRBD1. Germline V gene lookup returns CDR1 MDHEN and CDR2 SYDVKM. The CDR3 contains 14 residues. Trimming at V came to 5 bases and at J to 4 bases, leaving 5 bases not matched to a gene. CDR3 residues: CASSPPGGNQPQHF. DNA of the CDR3: TGTGCCAGCAGTCCCCCAGGGGGAAATCAGCCCCAGCATTTT. Looking up the rest from reference TRBV28 and TRBJ1-5 gives the full variable domain: DVKVTQSSRYLVKRTGEKVFLECVQDMDHENMFWYRQDPGLGLRLIYFSYDVKMKEKGDIPEGYSVSREKKERFSLILESASTNQTSMYLCASSPPGGNQPQHFGDGTRLSIL.

This chain uses TRBV18 with TRBJ2-4, with D perhaps matching TRBD1 (6 bases). Trimming left V 4 bases short and J 9 bases short, with 16 bases between. The CDR3 is 14 amino acids. CDR1 is KGHSH, CDR2 LQKENI, per germline. CDR3 sequence: CASSLELQGAIQYF. CDR3 in DNA: TGTGCCAGCTCACTCGAATTACAGGGAGCCATTCAGTACTTC.